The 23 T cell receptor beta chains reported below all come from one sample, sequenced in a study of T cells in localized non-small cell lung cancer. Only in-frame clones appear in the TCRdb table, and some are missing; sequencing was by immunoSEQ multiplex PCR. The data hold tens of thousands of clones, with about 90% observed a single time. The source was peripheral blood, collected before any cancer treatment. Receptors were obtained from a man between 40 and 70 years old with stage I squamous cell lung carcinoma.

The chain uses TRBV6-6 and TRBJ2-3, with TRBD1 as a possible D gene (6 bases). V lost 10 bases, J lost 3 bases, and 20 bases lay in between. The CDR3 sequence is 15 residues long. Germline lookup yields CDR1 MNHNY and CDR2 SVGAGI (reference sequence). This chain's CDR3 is CATSPEGTRTDTQYF. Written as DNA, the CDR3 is TGTGCCACCTCCCCAGAGGGGACAAGGACAGATACGCAGTATTTT.

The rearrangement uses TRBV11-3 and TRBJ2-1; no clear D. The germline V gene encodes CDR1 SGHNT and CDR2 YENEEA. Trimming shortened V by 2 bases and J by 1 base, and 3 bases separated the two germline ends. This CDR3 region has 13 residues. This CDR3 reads CASSLRSYNEQFF. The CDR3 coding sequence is TGTGCCAGCAGCTTAAGATCCTACAATGAGCAGTTCTTC.

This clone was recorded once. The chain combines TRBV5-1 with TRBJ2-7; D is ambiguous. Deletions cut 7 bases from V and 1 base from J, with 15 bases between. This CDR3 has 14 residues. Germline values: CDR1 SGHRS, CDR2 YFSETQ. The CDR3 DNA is TGCGCCAGCCGGTCCTGGTTCCAGTCCTACGAGCAGTACTTC. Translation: CASRSWFQSYEQYF.

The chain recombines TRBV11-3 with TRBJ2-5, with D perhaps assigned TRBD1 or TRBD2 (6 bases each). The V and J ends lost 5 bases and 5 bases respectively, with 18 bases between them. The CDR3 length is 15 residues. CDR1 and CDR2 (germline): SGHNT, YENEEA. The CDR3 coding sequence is TGTGCCAGCAGCACCAGCTCTACAGGGAGGGAGACCCAGTACTTC. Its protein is CASSTSSTGRETQYF. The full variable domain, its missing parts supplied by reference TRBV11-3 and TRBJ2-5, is EAGVVQSPRYKIIEKKQPVAFWCNPISGHNTLYWYLQNLGQGPELLIRYENEEAVDDSQLPKDRFSAERLKGVDSTLKIQPAELGDSAVYLCASSTSSTGRETQYFGPGTRLLVL.

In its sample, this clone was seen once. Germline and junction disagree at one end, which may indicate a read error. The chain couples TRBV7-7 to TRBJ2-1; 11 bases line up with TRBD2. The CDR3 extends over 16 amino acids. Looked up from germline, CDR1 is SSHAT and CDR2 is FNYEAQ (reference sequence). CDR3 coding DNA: TGTGCTAGCAGCCCCTTAGCGGGAGGGAGGTACAATGAGCAGTTCTTC. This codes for CASSPLAGGRYNEQFF. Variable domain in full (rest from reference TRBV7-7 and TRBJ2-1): GAGVSQSPRYKVTKRGQDVTLRCDPISSHATLYWYQQALGQGPEFLTYFNYEAQPDKSGLPSDRFSAERPEGSISTLTIQRTEQRDSAMYRCASSPLAGGRYNEQFFGPGTRLTVL.

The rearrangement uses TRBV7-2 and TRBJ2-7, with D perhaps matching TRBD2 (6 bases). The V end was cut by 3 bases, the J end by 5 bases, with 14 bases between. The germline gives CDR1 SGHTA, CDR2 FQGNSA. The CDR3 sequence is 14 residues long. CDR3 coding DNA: TGTGCCAGCAGCTTGCGACTAGTAAGTGACGAGCAGTACTTC. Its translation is CASSLRLVSDEQYF.

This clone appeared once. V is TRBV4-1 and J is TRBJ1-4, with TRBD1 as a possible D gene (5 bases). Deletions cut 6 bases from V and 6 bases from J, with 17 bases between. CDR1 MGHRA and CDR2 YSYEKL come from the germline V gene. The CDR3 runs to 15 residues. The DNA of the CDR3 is TGCGCCAGCAGAAAGATTGAGAGGGGTGATGAAAAACTGTTTTTT. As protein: CASRKIERGDEKLFF.

This CDR3 reads CASSFPVLRLAGGNEQFF. The CDR3 DNA reads TGTGCCAGCAGCTTCCCTGTTTTGAGACTAGCGGGGGGCAATGAGCAGTTCTTC. The J gene is TRBJ2-1, the V gene TRBV9; 13 nucleotides align to TRBD2. After removal of 4 bases from V and 6 bases from J, the junction contained 13 bases not matched to a gene. Germline V gene data show CDR1 as SGDLS and CDR2 as YYNGEE. This CDR3 contains 18 residues.

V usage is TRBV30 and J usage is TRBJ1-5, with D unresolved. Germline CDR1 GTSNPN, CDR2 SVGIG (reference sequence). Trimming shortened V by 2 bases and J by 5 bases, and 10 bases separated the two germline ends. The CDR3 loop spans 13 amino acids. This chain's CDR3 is CAWSKRLDQPQHF. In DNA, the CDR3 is TGTGCCTGGAGTAAAAGGCTAGATCAGCCCCAGCATTTT.

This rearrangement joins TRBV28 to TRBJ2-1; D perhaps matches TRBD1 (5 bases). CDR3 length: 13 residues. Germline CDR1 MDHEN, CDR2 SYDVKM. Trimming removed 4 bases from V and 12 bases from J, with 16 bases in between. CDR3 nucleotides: TGTGCCAGCAGTTCACCCGCAGGGCTTCGGCAGTTCTTC. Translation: CASSSPAGLRQFF.

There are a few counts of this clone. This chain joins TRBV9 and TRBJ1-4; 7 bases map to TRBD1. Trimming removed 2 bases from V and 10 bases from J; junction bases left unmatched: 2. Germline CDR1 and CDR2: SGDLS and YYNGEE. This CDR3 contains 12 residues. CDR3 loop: CASSVRGGKLFF. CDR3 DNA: TGTGCCAGCAGCGTCAGGGGGGGAAAACTGTTTTTT.

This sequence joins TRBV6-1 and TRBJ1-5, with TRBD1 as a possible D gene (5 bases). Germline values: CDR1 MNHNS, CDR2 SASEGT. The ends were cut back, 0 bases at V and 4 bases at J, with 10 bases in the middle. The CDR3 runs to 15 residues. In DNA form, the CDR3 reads TGTGCCAGCAGTGAAGCGCTATGGGGGAATCAGCCCCAGCATTTT. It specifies CASSEALWGNQPQHF.

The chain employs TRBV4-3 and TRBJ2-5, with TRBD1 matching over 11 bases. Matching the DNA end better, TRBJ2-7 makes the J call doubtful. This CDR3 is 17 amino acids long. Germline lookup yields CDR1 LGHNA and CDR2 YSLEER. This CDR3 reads CASSQDFGQGAFYEQYF. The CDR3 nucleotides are TGCGCCAGCAGCCAAGATTTTGGACAGGGGGCTTTCTACGAGCAGTACTTC.

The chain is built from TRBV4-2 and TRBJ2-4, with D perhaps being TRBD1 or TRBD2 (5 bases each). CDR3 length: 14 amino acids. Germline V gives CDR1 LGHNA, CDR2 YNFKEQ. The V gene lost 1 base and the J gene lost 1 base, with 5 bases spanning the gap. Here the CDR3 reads CASSQGGAKNIQYF. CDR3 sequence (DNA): TGTGCCAGCAGCCAAGGGGGGGCCAAAAACATTCAGTACTTC.

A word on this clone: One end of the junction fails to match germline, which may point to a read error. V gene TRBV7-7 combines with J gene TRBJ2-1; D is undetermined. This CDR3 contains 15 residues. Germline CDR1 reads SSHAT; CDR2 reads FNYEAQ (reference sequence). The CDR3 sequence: CASSPMDVTYNEQFF. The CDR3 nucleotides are TGTGCTAGCAGCCCAATGGACGTTACCTACAATGAGCAGTTCTTC.

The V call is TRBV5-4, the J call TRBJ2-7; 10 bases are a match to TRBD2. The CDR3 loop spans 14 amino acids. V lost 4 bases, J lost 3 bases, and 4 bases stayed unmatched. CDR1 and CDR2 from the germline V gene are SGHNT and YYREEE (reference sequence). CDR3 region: CASSTGTSDYEQYF. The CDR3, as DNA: TGTGCCAGCAGCACCGGGACTAGCGACTACGAGCAGTACTTC.

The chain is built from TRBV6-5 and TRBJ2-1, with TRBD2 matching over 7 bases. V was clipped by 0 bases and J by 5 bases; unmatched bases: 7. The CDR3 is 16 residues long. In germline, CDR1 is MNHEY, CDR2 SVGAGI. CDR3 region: CASSYSNGRPNNEQFF. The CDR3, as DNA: TGTGCCAGCAGTTACTCGAACGGGAGGCCCAACAATGAGCAGTTCTTC.

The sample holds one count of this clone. CDR3 sequence (DNA): TGTGCCAGTACAGGGACCGGGGAGCTGTTTTTT. Translating gives CASTGTGELFF. The rearrangement joins TRBV7-2 to TRBJ2-2; TRBD1 might be the D (6 bases). From germline, CDR1 is SGHTA and CDR2 FQGNSA. This CDR3 region has 11 residues. V was clipped by 9 bases and J by 5 bases, with 7 bases between them.

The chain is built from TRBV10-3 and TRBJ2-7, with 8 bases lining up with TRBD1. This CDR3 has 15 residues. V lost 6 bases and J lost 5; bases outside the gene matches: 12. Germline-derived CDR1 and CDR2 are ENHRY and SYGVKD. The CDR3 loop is CAISQGAEGGNEQYF. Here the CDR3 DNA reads TGTGCCATCAGCCAGGGGGCCGAGGGCGGCAACGAGCAGTACTTC.

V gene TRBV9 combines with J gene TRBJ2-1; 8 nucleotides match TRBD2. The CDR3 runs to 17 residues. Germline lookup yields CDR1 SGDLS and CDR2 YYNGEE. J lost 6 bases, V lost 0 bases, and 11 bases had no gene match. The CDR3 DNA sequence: TGTGCCAGCAGCGTAGATCTGGGACTAGGAGTCGGCAATGAGCAGTTCTTC. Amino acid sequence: CASSVDLGLGVGNEQFF. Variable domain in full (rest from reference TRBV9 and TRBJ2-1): DSGVTQTPKHLITATGQRVTLRCSPRSGDLSVYWYQQSLDQGLQFLIQYYNGEERAKGNILERFSAQQFPDLHSELNLSSLELGDSALYFCASSVDLGLGVGNEQFFGPGTRLTVL.

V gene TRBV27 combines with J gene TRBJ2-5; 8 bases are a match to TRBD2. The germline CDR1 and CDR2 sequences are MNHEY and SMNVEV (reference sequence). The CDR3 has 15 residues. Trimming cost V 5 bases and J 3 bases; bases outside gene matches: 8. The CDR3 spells CASSPRGAGEETQYF. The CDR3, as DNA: TGTGCCAGCAGTCCCCGGGGAGCGGGGGAAGAGACCCAGTACTTC.

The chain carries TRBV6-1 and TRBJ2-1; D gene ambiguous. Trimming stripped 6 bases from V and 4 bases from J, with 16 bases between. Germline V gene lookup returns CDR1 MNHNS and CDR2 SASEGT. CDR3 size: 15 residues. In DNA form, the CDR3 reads TGTGCCAGCAGCCCGTCCAGCGATGGGTACAATGAGCAGTTCTTC. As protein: CASSPSSDGYNEQFF.

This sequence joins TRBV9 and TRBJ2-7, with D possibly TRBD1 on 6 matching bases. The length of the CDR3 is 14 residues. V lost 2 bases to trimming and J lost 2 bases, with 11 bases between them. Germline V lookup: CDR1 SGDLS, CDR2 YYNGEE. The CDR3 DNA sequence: TGTGCCAGCAGCGTGGCACAGGGACCCTACGAGCAGTACTTC. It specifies CASSVAQGPYEQYF.